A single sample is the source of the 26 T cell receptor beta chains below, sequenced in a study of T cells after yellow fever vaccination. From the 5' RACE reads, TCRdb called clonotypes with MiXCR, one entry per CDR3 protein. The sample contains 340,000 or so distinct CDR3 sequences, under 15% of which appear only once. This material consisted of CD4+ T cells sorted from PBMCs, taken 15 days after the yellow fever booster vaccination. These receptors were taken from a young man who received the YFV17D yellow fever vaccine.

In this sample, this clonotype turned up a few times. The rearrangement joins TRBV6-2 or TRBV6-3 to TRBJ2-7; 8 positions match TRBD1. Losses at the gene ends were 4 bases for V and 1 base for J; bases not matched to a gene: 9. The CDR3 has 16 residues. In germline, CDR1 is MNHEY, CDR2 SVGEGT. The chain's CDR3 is CASSSSRQGRSYEQYV. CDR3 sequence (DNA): TGTGCCAGCAGTTCCAGCCGACAGGGGAGGTCCTACGAGCAGTACGTC.

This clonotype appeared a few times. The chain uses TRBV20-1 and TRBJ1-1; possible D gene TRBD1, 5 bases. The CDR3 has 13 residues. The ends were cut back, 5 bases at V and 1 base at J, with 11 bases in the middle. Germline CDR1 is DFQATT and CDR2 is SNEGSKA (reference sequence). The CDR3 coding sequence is TGCAGTGCTTTGGGGGGACGGAACACTGAAGCTTTCTTT. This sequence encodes CSALGGRNTEAFF.

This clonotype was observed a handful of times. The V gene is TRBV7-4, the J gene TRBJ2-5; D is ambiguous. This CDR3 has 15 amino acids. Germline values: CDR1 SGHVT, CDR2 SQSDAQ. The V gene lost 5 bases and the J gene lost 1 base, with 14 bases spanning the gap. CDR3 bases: TGTGCCAGCAGCCCCCTTTGGTGGAGCCAAGAGACCCAGTACTTC. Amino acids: CASSPLWWSQETQYF.

In DNA form, the CDR3 reads TGCGCCAGCAGCGGGAGCGGGGCGCCCCAAGAGACCCAGTACTTC. Translated: CASSGSGAPQETQYF. This chain links TRBV5-1 with TRBJ2-5, with TRBD2 matching over 7 bases. CDR3 length: 15 residues. Germline assignment: CDR1 SGHRS and CDR2 YFSETQ. Trimming removed 4 bases from V and 1 base from J; junction bases left unmatched: 7. Complete variable domain (other parts from reference TRBV5-1 and TRBJ2-5): KAGVTQTPRYLIKTRGQQVTLSCSPISGHRSVSWYQQTPGQGLQFLFEYFSETQRNKGNFPGRFSGRQFSNSRSEMNVSTLELGDSALYLCASSGSGAPQETQYFGPGTRLLVL.

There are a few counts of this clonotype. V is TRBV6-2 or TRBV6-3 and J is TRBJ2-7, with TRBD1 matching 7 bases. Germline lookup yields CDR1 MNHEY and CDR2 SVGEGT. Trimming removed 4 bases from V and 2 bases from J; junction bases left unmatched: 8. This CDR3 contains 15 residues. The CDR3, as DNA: TGTGCCAGCAGTTCTCGACAGGGCGCTACCTACGAGCAGTACGTC. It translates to CASSSRQGATYEQYV.

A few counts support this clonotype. The DNA for the CDR3 is TGTGCCAGCAGTGAAGCGCTCGGGCAGCCCCAGCATTTT. This codes for CASSEALGQPQHF. The chain has TRBV6-1 and TRBJ1-5; D remains unclear. Trimming removed 0 bases from V and 7 bases from J, with 7 bases in between. The CDR3 runs to 13 residues. CDR1 is MNHNS, CDR2 SASEGT, per germline.

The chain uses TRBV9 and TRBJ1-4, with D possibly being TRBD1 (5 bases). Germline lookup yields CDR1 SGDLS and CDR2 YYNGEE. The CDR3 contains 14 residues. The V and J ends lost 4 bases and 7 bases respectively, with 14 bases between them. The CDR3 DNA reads TGTGCCAGCAGCTGGGGGGGGAGTGGTGAAAAACTGTTTTTT. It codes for CASSWGGSGEKLFF.

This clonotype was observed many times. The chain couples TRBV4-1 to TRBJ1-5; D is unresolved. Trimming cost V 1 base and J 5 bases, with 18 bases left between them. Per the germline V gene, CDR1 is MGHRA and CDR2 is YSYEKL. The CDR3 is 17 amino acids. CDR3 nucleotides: TGCGCCAGCAGCCAAGCGGGTTGGCCAGTAAAAGATCAGCCCCAGCATTTT. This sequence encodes CASSQAGWPVKDQPQHF.

The CDR3 sequence is CASTSPDTAGANVLTF. CDR3 bases: TGCGCCAGCACCTCTCCTGACACTGCTGGGGCCAACGTCCTGACTTTC. V and J are TRBV5-1 and TRBJ2-6; no reliable D call. Germline V gene lookup returns CDR1 SGHRS and CDR2 YFSETQ. Trimming removed 6 bases at V and 2 bases at J, with 15 bases between. CDR3 length: 16 residues.

The DNA of the CDR3 is TGTGCCAGCAACCGGACCCCACAAGAGACCCAGTACTTC. Translated: CASNRTPQETQYF. The rearrangement joins TRBV7-9 to TRBJ2-5, with D hard to call. Per germline, CDR1 SEHNR and CDR2 FQNEAQ (reference sequence). V lost 7 bases to trimming and J lost 2 bases, with 11 bases between them. The CDR3 covers 13 residues.

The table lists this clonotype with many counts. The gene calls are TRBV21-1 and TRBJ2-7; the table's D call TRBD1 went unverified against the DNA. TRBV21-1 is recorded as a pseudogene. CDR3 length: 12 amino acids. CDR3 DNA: TGTGCCACACCGGGACCCAACTACGAGCAGTACGTC. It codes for CATPGPNYEQYV.

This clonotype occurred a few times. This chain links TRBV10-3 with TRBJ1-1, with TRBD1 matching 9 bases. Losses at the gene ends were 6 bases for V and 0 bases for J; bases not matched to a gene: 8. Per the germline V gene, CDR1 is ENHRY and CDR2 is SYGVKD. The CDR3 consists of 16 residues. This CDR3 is CAIRSTGGGMNTEAFF. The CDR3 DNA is TGTGCCATCAGGAGTACAGGGGGCGGGATGAACACTGAAGCTTTCTTT.

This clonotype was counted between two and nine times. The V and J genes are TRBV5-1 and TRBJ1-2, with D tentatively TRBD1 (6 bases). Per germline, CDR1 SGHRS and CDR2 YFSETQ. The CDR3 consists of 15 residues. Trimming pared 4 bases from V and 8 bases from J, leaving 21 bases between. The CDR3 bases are TGCGCCAGCAGCCCTATCGGGGGGCGCGATGAGGGCTACACCTTC. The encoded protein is CASSPIGGRDEGYTF.

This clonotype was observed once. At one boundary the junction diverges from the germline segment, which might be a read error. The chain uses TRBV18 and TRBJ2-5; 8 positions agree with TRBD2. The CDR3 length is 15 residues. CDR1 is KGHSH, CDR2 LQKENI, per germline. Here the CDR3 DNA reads TGTGCCAGCTCGCCACCGGGGGGGCCAGGAGAGACCCAGAACTTC. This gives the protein CASSPPGGPGETQNF.

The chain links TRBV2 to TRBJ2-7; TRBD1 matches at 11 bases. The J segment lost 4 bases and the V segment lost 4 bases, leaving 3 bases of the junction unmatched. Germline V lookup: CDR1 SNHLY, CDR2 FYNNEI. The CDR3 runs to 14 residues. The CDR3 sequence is CASSAGQGAYEQYF. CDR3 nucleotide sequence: TGTGCCAGCAGTGCCGGACAGGGGGCTTACGAGCAGTACTTC.

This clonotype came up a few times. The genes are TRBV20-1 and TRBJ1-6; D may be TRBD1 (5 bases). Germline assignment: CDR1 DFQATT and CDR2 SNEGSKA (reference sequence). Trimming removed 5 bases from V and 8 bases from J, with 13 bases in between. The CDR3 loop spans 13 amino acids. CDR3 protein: CSARQPGDSPLHF. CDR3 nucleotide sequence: TGCAGTGCTCGGCAACCGGGGGATTCACCCCTCCACTTT.

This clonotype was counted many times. The CDR3 sequence is CASSFGQGIGYTF. DNA for the CDR3: TGTGCCAGCAGCTTCGGACAGGGGATCGGCTACACCTTC. The chain combines TRBV7-3 with TRBJ1-2, with 9 positions matching TRBD1. CDR3 length: 13 amino acids. The J segment lost 8 bases and the V segment lost 3 bases, leaving 4 bases of the junction unmatched. Germline assignment: CDR1 SGHTA and CDR2 FQGTGA.

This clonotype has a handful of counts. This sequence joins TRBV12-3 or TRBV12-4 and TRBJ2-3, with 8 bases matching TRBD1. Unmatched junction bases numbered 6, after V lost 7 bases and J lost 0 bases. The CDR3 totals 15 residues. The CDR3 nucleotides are TGTGCCAGCACCCTTTGGACAGGGAGCACAGATACGCAGTATTTT. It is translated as CASTLWTGSTDTQYF.

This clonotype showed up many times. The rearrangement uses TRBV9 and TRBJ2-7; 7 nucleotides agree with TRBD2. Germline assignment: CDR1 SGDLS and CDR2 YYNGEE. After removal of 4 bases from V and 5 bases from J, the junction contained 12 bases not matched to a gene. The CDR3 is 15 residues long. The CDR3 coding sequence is TGTGCCAGCAGCATCGGGACGCTTGGGAGGGACGAGCAGTACTTC. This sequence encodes CASSIGTLGRDEQYF.

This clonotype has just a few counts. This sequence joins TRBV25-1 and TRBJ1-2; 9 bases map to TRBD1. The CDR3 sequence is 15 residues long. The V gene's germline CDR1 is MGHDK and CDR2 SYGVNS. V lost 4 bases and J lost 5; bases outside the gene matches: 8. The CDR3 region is CASSGNRGHRYGYTF. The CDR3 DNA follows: TGTGCCAGCAGTGGCAACAGGGGGCATCGGTATGGCTACACCTTC.

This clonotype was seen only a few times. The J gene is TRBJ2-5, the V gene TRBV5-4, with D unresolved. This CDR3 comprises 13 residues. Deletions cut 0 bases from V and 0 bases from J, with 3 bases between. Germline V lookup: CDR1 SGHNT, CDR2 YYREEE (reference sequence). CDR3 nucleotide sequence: TGTGCCAGCAGCTTGGAGAACCAAGAGACCCAGTACTTC. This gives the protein CASSLENQETQYF.

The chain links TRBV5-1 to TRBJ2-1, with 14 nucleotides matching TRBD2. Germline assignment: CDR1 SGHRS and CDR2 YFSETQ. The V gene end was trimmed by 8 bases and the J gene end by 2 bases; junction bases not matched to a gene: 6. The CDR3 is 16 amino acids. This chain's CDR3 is CASGLAGGRTYNEQFF. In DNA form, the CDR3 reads TGCGCCAGTGGACTAGCGGGGGGCCGGACCTACAATGAGCAGTTCTTC.

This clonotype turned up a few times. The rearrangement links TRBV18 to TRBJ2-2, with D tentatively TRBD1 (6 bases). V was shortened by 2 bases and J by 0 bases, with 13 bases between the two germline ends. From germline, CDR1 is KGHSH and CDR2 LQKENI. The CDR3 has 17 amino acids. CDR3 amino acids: CASSPNQGIANTGELFF. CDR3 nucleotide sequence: TGTGCCAGCTCACCAAACCAGGGGATCGCGAACACCGGGGAGCTGTTTTTT. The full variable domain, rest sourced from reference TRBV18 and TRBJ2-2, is NAGVMQNPRHLVRRRGQEARLRCSPMKGHSHVYWYRQLPEEGLKFMVYLQKENIIDESGMPKERFSAEFPKEGPSILRIQQVVRGDSAAYFCASSPNQGIANTGELFFGEGSRLTVL.

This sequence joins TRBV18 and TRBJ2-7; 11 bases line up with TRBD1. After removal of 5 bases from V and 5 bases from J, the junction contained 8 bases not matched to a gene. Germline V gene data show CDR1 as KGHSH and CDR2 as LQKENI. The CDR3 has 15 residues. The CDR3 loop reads CASSRDRGNAHEQYF. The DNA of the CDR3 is TGTGCCAGCTCAAGGGACAGGGGGAACGCACACGAGCAGTACTTC.

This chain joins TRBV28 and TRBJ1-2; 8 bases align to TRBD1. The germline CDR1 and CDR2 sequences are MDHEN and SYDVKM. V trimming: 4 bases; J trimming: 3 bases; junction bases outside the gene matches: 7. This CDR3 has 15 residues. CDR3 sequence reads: CASSSTTGAYYGYTF. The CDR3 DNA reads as TGTGCCAGCAGTTCCACGACAGGGGCCTACTATGGCTACACCTTC.

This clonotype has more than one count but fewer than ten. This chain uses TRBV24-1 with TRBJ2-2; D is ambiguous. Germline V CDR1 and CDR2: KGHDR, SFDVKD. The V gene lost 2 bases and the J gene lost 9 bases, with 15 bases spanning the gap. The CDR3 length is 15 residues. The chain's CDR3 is CATSDSAGFGRELFF. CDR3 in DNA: TGTGCCACCAGTGATTCGGCAGGCTTCGGCCGGGAGCTGTTTTTT.